In its sample, the clone carrying this TCR beta chain was seen many times. As yet, its antigen is unknown. CDR1 and CDR2 from the germline V gene are DFQATT and SNEGSKA (reference sequence). V shed 0 bases and J shed 11 bases, with 11 bases lying between them. This CDR3 is 12 amino acids long. This sample is part of a study of T cells after yellow fever vaccination. The 5'RACE template-switching step produced TCR cDNA and added a universal primer site and UMIs. TCRdb re-analysed the 5' RACE reads in MiXCR, keeping a single row per CDR3 protein. The table lists about 240,000 distinct CDR3 sequences, roughly 4% of them singletons. Study conclusions and caveats: Most clones from primary vaccination resurfaced after the booster (about 95% CD4, less than 90% CD8). Weaker, the secondary response peaked sooner, at day 5 versus 15.

Here the sequenced sample was PBMCs, taken 15 days after the yellow fever booster vaccination. The receptor's source is a man younger than 35 who received the YFV17D yellow fever vaccine. The chain carries TRBV20-1 and TRBJ1-5; D remains unclear. As DNA, the CDR3 is TGCAGTGCTAGAGATATCGTAGGGTCCCAGCATTTT. Translating gives CSARDIVGSQHF.